This T cell receptor (beta chain) emerged from a study of blood T cells in healthy people across ages. The wider study: Capturing about one barcoded beta molecule per two T cells was achieved by template switching.

Then a second PCR, running about 6 to 12 cycles, was carried out with a sample-barcoded 5' primer and a J-beta primer mix. One entry per CDR3 protein results from TCRdb running MiXCR on the 5' RACE reads. The table records fewer than 2,000,000 distinct CDR3 sequences, about two fifths of them present only once. This clonotype was found once. Sequenced input: blood. The origin of this receptor is a human donor in good health.

CDR3 protein: CATSSANFNQPQHF. The DNA of the CDR3 is TGTGCCACCAGCAGCGCGAATTTCAATCAGCCCCAGCATTTT. This chain uses TRBV15 with TRBJ1-5; D is unclear. The CDR3 loop spans 14 amino acids. Per germline, CDR1 LNHNV and CDR2 YYDKDF (reference sequence). V shed 3 bases and J shed 3 bases, with 9 bases lying between them.